Described below is a single T cell receptor beta chain sequence and its context. The antigen remains undetermined. There are 13 residues in the CDR3. The ends lost 2 bases at V and 3 bases at J; junction bases unmatched: 1. CDR1 SGHTA and CDR2 FQGTGA come from the germline V gene. The data belong to a study of cytomegalovirus exposure and HLA in healthy donors. The study ran its PCR with 60 Vbeta and 13 Jbeta primers. The protocol was immunoSEQ multiplex PCR, while the TCRdb copy is restricted to in-frame clones and leaves out a portion. Among fewer than 100,000 clones, roughly 78% were seen once, and the ten largest hold around 2.6%. The study's findings and limits: In a later analysis, TCR association rates varied by HLA locus: DRB1 most, HLA-C fewest. The authors judged a highly shared variant cluster likely a sequencing artifact. About 87% or about 30% of the time was how often most TCR beta V segments were productive, according to an earlier analysis. Reportedly, HLA-A and HLA-B alleles of most subjects were accurately predicted from TCR beta.

The sample was PBMCs. This TCR derives from a male donor in good health and CMV-seropositive. The chain combines TRBV7-3 with TRBJ2-7, with 7 positions matching TRBD2. The CDR3, as DNA: TGTGCCAGCAGCTTATCTAGCGGCTACGAGCAGTACTTC. Encoded protein: CASSLSSGYEQYF.